The present T cell receptor beta chain was sequenced within a study of T-cell reconstitution after alpha-beta-depleted transplantation in children (dated by TCRdb to the mid-2010s). Regarding the complete study: The study quantitatively tracked T-cell immune reconstitution after TCRalphabeta/CD19-depleted allogeneic hematopoietic cell transplantation in children using TCR repertoire profiling.

Libraries were built with PCR. TCRdb lists the instrument as Illumina HiSeq 2500. TCR libraries were prepared with molecular barcoding, using unique molecular identifiers to normalize TCRbeta repertoire quantification. TCRdb redid the processing of the public reads, applying fastp at Q25 and MiXCR, and retained in-frame beta chains. One record per CDR3 amino acid sequence lists the most common genes and DNA. This sample holds around 480,000 distinct CDR3 sequences; over 25% were observed only once. More than 2% of the sample comes from the top ten. On this clonotype: Its recognized antigen is unknown. No much larger clone exists at a distance of one base, and base qualities are not known.

Reading the germline V gene gives CDR1 SGDLS and CDR2 YYNGEE. Spanning cysteine to phenylalanine, the CDR3 consists of 16 amino acids. The retained sequence is limited to the CDR3, 48 bases, with the frame set at the first base. V is pared back by 0 bases and J by 9 bases, with 19 bases lying between the germline termini. Sequencing used PBMCs from the stem cell graft donor, obtained from the stem cell graft. The rearranged chain carries TRBV9 and TRBJ2-1; the D gene is perhaps TRBD1, from 6 matching bases. This TCR came from a human donor who donated a stem cell graft to a child with aplastic anemia. The CDR3 corresponds to CASSVEAMGGGGEQFF. The nucleotide sequence is given as TGTGCCAGCAGCGTAGAGGCCATGGGTGGGGGCGGTGAGCAGTTCTTC.